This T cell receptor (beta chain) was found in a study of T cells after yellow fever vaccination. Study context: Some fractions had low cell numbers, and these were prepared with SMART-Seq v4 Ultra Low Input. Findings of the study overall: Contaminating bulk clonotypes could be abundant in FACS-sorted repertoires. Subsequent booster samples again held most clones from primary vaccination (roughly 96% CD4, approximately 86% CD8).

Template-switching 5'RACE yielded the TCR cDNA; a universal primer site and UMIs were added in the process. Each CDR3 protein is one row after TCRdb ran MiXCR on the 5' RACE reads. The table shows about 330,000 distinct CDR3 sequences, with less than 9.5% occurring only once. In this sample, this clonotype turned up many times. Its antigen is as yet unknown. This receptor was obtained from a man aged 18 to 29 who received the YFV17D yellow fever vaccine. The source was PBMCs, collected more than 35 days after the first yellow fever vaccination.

The CDR3 DNA sequence: TGTGCCATCAGTGAAGGAGAGAGTGGCACAGATACGCAGTATTTT. This encodes CAISEGESGTDTQYF. This sequence joins TRBV10-3 and TRBJ2-3; D call uncertain. The V end was cut by 3 bases, the J end by 1 base, with 11 bases between. Germline assignment: CDR1 ENHRY and CDR2 SYGVKD. The CDR3 contains 15 residues.